Shown below are 2 T cell receptor beta chains from a single sample sequenced in a study of OX40 agonist ivuxolimab in advanced cancers. Only in-frame clones appear in the TCRdb table, and some are missing; sequencing was by immunoSEQ multiplex PCR. The table has approximately 99,000 clones, 95% to 96% seen once. Sequencing was performed on CD4+ or CD8+ T cells sorted from blood, taken in a trial of the OX40 agonist ivuxolimab. These receptors were obtained from an adult with an advanced solid tumor such as melanoma, head and neck, liver or kidney cancer.

V gene TRBV7-9 combines with J gene TRBJ2-3; a possible D gene is TRBD2 (6 bases). Germline lookup yields CDR1 SEHNR and CDR2 FQNEAQ (reference sequence). The ends were cut back, 5 bases at V and 4 bases at J, with 16 bases in the middle. The CDR3 spans 15 residues. The CDR3 protein is CASSLVKGGADTQYF. As DNA, the CDR3 is TGTGCCAGCAGCCTAGTGAAGGGAGGAGCAGATACGCAGTATTTT.

The table lists this clone with a count of one. This chain links TRBV5-5 with TRBJ2-5; D unclear. V lost 4 bases, J lost 2 bases, and 12 bases lay in between. The CDR3 is 14 amino acids. Germline loops: CDR1 SGHKS, CDR2 YYEKEE (reference sequence). The CDR3 loop is CASSPPDGQETQYF. CDR3 coding DNA: TGTGCCAGCAGCCCACCGGACGGGCAAGAGACCCAGTACTTC.